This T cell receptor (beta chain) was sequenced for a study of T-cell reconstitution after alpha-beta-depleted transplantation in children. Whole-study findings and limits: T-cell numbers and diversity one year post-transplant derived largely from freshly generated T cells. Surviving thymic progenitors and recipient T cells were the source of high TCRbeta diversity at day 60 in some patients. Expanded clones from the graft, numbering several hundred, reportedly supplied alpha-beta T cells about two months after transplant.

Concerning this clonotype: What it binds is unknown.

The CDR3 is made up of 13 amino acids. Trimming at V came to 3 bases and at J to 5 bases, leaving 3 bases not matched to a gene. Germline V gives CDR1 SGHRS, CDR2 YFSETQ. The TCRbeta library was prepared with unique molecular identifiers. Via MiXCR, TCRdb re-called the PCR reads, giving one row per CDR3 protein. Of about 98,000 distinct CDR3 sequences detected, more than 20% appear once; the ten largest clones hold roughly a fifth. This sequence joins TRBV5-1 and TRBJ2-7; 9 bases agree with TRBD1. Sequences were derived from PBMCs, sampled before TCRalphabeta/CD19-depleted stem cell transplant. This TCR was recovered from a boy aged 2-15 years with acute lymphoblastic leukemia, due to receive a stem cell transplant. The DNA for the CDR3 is TGCGCCAGCAGCTGGACAGGGGTCCACGAGCAGTACTTC. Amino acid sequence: CASSWTGVHEQYF.